A single sample gave rise to the 19 T cell receptor beta chains below, sequenced in a study of T cells in Graves' hyperthyroidism and ophthalmopathy. Researchers amplified the TCR beta CDR3 regions from RNA transcripts. The HTBI primer set drove a first-round RT-PCR of the TCR CDR3. TCRdb fed the multiplex PCR reads into MiXCR, producing one record per CDR3 protein. The sample includes almost 250,000 distinct CDR3 sequences, around 25% of them seen just once. The sequenced material came from blood. The receptors derive from a woman in her thirties or forties with Graves' ophthalmopathy.

This clonotype was detected ten times or more. This chain links TRBV6-5 with TRBJ2-7; weak D call: TRBD1 (5 bases). Trimming removed 5 bases at V and 2 bases at J, with 16 bases between. CDR1 is MNHEY, CDR2 SVGAGI, per germline. The CDR3 runs 15 residues. The CDR3, as DNA: TGTGCCAGCAGTACAGAACTCGACAGCACCTACGAGCAGTACTTC. The encoded protein is CASSTELDSTYEQYF.

This clonotype has a count of ten or more. V is TRBV12-3 or TRBV12-4 and J is TRBJ2-7, with D perhaps TRBD2 (5 bases). The length of the CDR3 is 14 residues. The V and J ends lost 6 bases and 2 bases respectively, with 14 bases between them. CDR3 DNA sequence: TGTGCCAGCAGCCCGATGAGCGGAACCTACGAGCAGTACTTC. Encoded protein: CASSPMSGTYEQYF.

This clonotype was recorded at least ten times. This rearrangement joins TRBV12-3 or TRBV12-4 to TRBJ1-2; 8 nucleotides align to TRBD1. The CDR3 length is 14 residues. The J segment lost 4 bases and the V segment lost 8 bases, leaving 9 bases of the junction unmatched. CDR3 protein: CASQTDREPYGYTF. The CDR3 DNA is TGTGCCAGCCAGACGGACAGGGAGCCCTATGGCTACACCTTC.

This clonotype has at least ten counts. The chain recombines TRBV6-2 or TRBV6-3 with TRBJ1-5; D unclear. CDR3 size: 12 residues. Germline CDR1 reads MNHEY; CDR2 reads SVGEGT. Trimming cost V 4 bases and J 6 bases, with 7 bases left between them. The CDR3: CASSSDAQPQHF. The CDR3 DNA is TGTGCCAGCAGTTCCGACGCTCAGCCCCAGCATTTT.

This clonotype was detected ten times or more. This chain connects TRBV18 to TRBJ1-1; a possible D gene is TRBD1 (6 bases). V was trimmed by 4 bases and J by 4 bases, leaving 28 bases between them. The CDR3 sequence is 19 residues long. Germline V gene sequence: CDR1 KGHSH, CDR2 LQKENI. CDR3 coding DNA: TGTGCCAGCTCACGTCACGAGTTCGGGGGGGGCGCTGGTGGCACTGAAGCTTTCTTT. The encoded protein is CASSRHEFGGGAGGTEAFF.

There are many counts of this clonotype. The chain uses TRBV19 and TRBJ2-7, with D unclear. This CDR3 contains 12 residues. Trimming took 3 bases from V and 6 from J, leaving 9 bases between them. CDR1 LNHDA and CDR2 SQIVND come from the germline V gene (reference sequence). The CDR3 DNA sequence: TGTGCCAGTAGTATGCCCCAGGCCGAGCAGTACTTC. Translated, it gives CASSMPQAEQYF. Filled out from reference TRBV19 and TRBJ2-7, the complete variable domain reads DGGITQSPKYLFRKEGQNVTLSCEQNLNHDAMYWYRQDPGQGLRLIYYSQIVNDFQKGDIAEGYSVSREKKESFPLTVTSAQKNPTAFYLCASSMPQAEQYFGPGTRLTVT.

This clonotype was recorded many times. The chain uses TRBV4-1 and TRBJ2-7; 11 bases fit TRBD1. Germline CDR1 reads MGHRA; CDR2 reads YSYEKL. Losses at the gene ends were 4 bases for V and 4 bases for J; bases not matched to a gene: 3. CDR3 length: 14 residues. CDR3 loop: CASSRTGGEYEQYF. The CDR3 DNA reads TGCGCCAGCAGCCGGACAGGGGGCGAGTACGAGCAGTACTTC.

This sequence joins TRBV12-3 or TRBV12-4 and TRBJ1-1; D is unresolved. The V end lost 6 bases, the J end lost 0 bases, and 11 bases lay between the germline ends. The CDR3 sequence is 14 residues long. The CDR3 region has the DNA TGTGCCAGCAGCCGAACCACCATGAACACTGAAGCTTTCTTT. Protein: CASSRTTMNTEAFF.

This clonotype has a count of ten or more. This chain joins TRBV20-1 and TRBJ1-3; 9 nucleotides match TRBD1. Unmatched junction bases numbered 8, after V lost 5 bases and J lost 6 bases. The CDR3 length is 14 residues. CDR1 and CDR2 from the germline V gene are DFQATT and SNEGSKA (reference sequence). CDR3 in DNA: TGCAGTGCTTCTCCGGGACAGGGAAAAAACACCATATATTTT. Its protein product is CSASPGQGKNTIYF.

This clonotype was detected ten times or more. The chain links TRBV27 to TRBJ2-7; D is perhaps TRBD1 or TRBD2 (6 bases each). V was clipped by 8 bases and J by 0 bases, with 11 bases between them. CDR3 size: 13 residues. Germline lookup yields CDR1 MNHEY and CDR2 SMNVEV (reference sequence). This CDR3 reads CASGGLHSYEQYF. The CDR3 DNA sequence: TGTGCCAGCGGGGGGCTTCACTCCTACGAGCAGTACTTC.

This clonotype was counted many times. This chain links TRBV28 with TRBJ2-2; 7 bases match TRBD1. Per germline, CDR1 MDHEN and CDR2 SYDVKM. The trim removed 4 bases at V and 4 bases at J, leaving 6 bases unmatched. This CDR3 contains 15 residues. CDR3 in DNA: TGTGCCAGCAGTTCGGGACAGCGAAGCACCGGGGAGCTGTTTTTT. Its translation: CASSSGQRSTGELFF.

This clonotype has ten or more counts. The chain has TRBV7-2 and TRBJ2-2; D is perhaps TRBD2 (6 bases). Germline V gene sequence: CDR1 SGHTA, CDR2 FQGNSA. V was clipped by 7 bases and J by 0 bases, with 9 bases between them. The CDR3 covers 14 residues. The CDR3 loop is CASNPSANTGELFF. CDR3 coding DNA: TGTGCCAGCAACCCTAGCGCGAACACCGGGGAGCTGTTTTTT.

The chain is built from TRBV12-3 or TRBV12-4 and TRBJ2-5; D may be TRBD1 (5 bases). The length of the CDR3 is 14 residues. V dropped 8 bases and J dropped 5 bases, with 18 bases sitting between them. The CDR3 DNA follows: TGTGCCAGCGGACGCACAACAGGTCGGGAGACCCAGTACTTC. The encoded protein is CASGRTTGRETQYF.

The V and J genes are TRBV6-1 and TRBJ1-1; 7 bases are shared with TRBD1. J lost 0 bases, V lost 6 bases, and 13 bases had no gene match. CDR3 length equals 17 residues. Germline V lookup: CDR1 MNHNS, CDR2 SASEGT. The chain's CDR3 is CASRTDRRAPMNTEAFF. The CDR3 DNA is TGTGCCAGCAGAACGGACAGGAGAGCCCCAATGAACACTGAAGCTTTCTTT.

Note on this clonotype: An end of the junction differs from the germline gene, which may be a read error. The chain combines TRBV19 with TRBJ1-1; the D gene is possibly TRBD1 (6 bases). Germline CDR1 reads LNHDA; CDR2 reads SQIVND (reference sequence). This CDR3 spans 16 amino acids. The CDR3 coding sequence is TGTGCCAGTAGCCGCTACGAACGGGGGGCGAACACTGAAGCTTACTTC. Amino acid sequence: CASSRYERGANTEAYF.

This clonotype was detected only a few times. This chain connects TRBV28 to TRBJ2-7, with 8 positions matching TRBD1. Germline V lookup: CDR1 MDHEN, CDR2 SYDVKM. Trimming at V came to 3 bases and at J to 4 bases, leaving 5 bases not matched to a gene. The CDR3 consists of 14 residues. CDR3 coding DNA: TGTGCCAGCAGTTTCGGGACAGGTCTATACGAGCAGTACTTC. Its translation is CASSFGTGLYEQYF.

This clonotype was recorded many times. The J gene is TRBJ1-3, the V gene TRBV2, with no clear D. From germline, CDR1 is SNHLY and CDR2 FYNNEI. This CDR3 is 17 amino acids long. V lost 3 bases, J lost 0 bases, and 15 bases lay in between. The CDR3 nucleotides are TGTGCCAGCAGTGATCTGGGAGACTGGAGCTCTGGAAACACCATATATTTT. Translating gives CASSDLGDWSSGNTIYF.

The chain has TRBV3-1 and TRBJ1-5; 8 positions agree with TRBD1. The CDR3 has 16 residues. Germline lookup yields CDR1 LGHDT and CDR2 YNNKEL (reference sequence). Trimming cost V 1 base and J 3 bases; bases outside gene matches: 5. The DNA for the CDR3 is TGTGCCAGCAGCCAAGGGGACAGGATGTCCAATCAGCCCCAGCATTTT. Translated: CASSQGDRMSNQPQHF.

This clonotype occurred many times. The chain uses TRBV7-9 and TRBJ1-2, with D tentatively TRBD1 (6 bases). Between the trimmed V and J ends, which lost 5 bases and 3 bases, there was a span of 13 bases. Germline V gene sequence: CDR1 SEHNR, CDR2 FQNEAQ (reference sequence). The CDR3 runs to 14 residues. CDR3 nucleotide sequence: TGTGCCAGCAGCCAAGCTGGGGGCGACTATGGCTACACCTTC. As protein: CASSQAGGDYGYTF.